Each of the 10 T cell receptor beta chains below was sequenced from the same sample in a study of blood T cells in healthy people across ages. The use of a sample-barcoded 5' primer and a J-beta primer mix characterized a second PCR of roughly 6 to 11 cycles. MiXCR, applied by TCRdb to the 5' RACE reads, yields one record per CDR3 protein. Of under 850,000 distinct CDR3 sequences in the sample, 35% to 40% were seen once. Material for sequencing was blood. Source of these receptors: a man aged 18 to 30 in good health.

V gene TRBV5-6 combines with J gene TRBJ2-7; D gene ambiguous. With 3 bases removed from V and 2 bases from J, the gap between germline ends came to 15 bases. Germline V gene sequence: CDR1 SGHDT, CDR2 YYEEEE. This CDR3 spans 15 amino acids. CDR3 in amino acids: CASSWRGWTAYEQYF. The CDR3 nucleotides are TGTGCCAGCAGCTGGAGAGGTTGGACGGCCTACGAGCAGTACTTC.

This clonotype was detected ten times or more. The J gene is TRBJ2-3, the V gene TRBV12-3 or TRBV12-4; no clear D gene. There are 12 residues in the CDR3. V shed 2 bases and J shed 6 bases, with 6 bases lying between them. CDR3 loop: CASSLFPDTQYF. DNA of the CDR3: TGTGCCAGCAGTTTATTCCCTGATACGCAGTATTTT.

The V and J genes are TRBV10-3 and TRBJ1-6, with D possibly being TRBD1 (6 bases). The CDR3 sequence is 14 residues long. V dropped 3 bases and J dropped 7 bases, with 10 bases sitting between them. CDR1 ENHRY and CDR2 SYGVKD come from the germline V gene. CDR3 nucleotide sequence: TGTGCCATCAGTGATGGGGGCGGGAATTCACCCCTCCACTTT. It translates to CAISDGGGNSPLHF.

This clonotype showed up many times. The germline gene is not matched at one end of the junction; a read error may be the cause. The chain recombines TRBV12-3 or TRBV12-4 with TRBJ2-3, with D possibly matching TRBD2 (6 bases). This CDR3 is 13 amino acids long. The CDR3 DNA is TGTGCCAGCAGGTTAGCGGGCACAGATACGCAGTATTTT. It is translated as CASRLAGTDTQYF.

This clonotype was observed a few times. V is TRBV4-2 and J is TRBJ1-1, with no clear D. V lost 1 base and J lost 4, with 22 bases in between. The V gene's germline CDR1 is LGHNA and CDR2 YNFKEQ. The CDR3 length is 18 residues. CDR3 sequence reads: CASSQASDRSLRSTEAFF. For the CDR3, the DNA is TGTGCCAGCAGCCAAGCGAGTGACCGCTCACTTCGGAGCACTGAAGCTTTCTTT.

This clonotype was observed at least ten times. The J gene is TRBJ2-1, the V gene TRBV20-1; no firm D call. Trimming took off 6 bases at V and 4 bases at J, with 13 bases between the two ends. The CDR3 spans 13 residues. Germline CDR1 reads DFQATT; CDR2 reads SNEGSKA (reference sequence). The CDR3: CSAQYGAYNEQFF. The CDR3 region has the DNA TGCAGTGCCCAATACGGCGCTTACAATGAGCAGTTCTTC.

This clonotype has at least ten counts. The CDR3 is CASSADRGFTDTQYF. CDR3 DNA sequence: TGTGCCAGCAGTGCGGACAGGGGGTTCACAGATACGCAGTATTTT. This chain connects TRBV12-3 or TRBV12-4 to TRBJ2-3; 10 positions match TRBD1. CDR3 size: 15 residues. Unmatched junction bases numbered 4, after V lost 5 bases and J lost 2 bases.

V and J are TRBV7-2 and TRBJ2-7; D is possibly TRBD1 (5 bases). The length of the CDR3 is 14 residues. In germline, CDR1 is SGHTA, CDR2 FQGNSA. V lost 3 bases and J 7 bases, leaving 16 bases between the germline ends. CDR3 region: CASSLVQALNEQYF. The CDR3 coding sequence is TGTGCCAGCAGCTTGGTACAGGCGTTAAATGAGCAGTACTTC.

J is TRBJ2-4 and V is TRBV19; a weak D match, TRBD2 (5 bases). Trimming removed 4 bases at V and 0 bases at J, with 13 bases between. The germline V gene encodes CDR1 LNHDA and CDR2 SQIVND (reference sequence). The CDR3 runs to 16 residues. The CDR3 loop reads CASSRAALLAKNIQYF. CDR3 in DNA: TGTGCCAGTAGTAGAGCGGCTCTTCTAGCCAAAAACATTCAGTACTTC.

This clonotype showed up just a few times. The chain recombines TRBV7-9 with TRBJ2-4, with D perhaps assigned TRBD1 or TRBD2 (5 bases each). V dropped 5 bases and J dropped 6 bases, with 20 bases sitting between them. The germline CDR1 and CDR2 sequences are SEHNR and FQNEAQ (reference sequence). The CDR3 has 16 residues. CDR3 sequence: CASSPDPGTGLNIQYF. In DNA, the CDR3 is TGTGCCAGCAGCCCAGACCCAGGGACGGGTCTAAACATTCAGTACTTC.